The entry below gives a single T cell receptor beta chain sequence along with its context. This table comes from immunoSEQ multiplex PCR, and its TCRdb copy is limited to in-frame clones, with some not included. The table shows 70,000 to 95,000 clones, with approximately 87% occurring only once. The sample comes from a study of T cell responses to AZD1222 COVID-19 vaccine. V lost 0 bases and J lost 6, with 5 bases in between. The CDR3 contains 13 residues. From germline, CDR1 is LGHDT and CDR2 YNNKEL (reference sequence). This specimen consisted of peripheral blood, obtained on day 0 of MenACWY control vaccination. The J gene is TRBJ1-4, the V gene TRBV3-1 (or the pseudogene TRBV3-2), with D hard to call. This receptor was taken from an adult in good health. The CDR3 nucleotides read TGTGCCAGCAGCCAAGATTATGATGAAAAACTGTTTTTT. Its protein is CASSQDYDEKLFF.